Presented here are 19 T cell receptor beta chains from one specimen sequenced in a study of CD4 T cells in relation to SARS-CoV-2 and coronaviruses. The antigens of these receptors remain unknown. Clones were read by immunoSEQ multiplex PCR, and TCRdb kept only the in-frame ones, dropping some. The table lists fewer than 25,000 clones, over 70% of them singletons. The unexposed donors gave CD4+ T cells in about 2011-2019, prior to COVID-19. Isolation of CD4+ T cells took place after less than twelve days in culture. Sequencing was performed on CD4+ T cells from PBMCs, cultured in vitro. These receptors were obtained from a human donor in good health.

This chain connects TRBV6-2 or TRBV6-3 to TRBJ2-7; TRBD2 aligns across 8 bases. The CDR3 length is 15 residues. With 2 bases clipped from V and 7 bases from J, the junction kept 10 bases outside the gene matches. The germline gives CDR1 MNHEY, CDR2 SVGEGT. CDR3 coding DNA: TGTGCCAGCAGTTACGGAGCGGGAGTCCTCATGGAGCAGTACTTC. As protein: CASSYGAGVLMEQYF.

The chain has TRBV7-2 and TRBJ1-6, with 9 positions matching TRBD1. Looked up from germline, CDR1 is SGHTA and CDR2 is FQGNSA. Trimming took 3 bases from V and 4 from J; bases not matched to a gene: 1. The CDR3 runs 15 residues. This CDR3 reads CASSFGTGYNSPLHF. CDR3 coding DNA: TGTGCCAGCAGCTTCGGGACAGGGTATAATTCACCCCTCCACTTT.

The chain joins TRBV11-1 to TRBJ2-1, with 11 nucleotides matching TRBD2. CDR1 SGHAT and CDR2 FQDESV come from the germline V gene (reference sequence). Trimming removed 3 bases from V and 1 base from J; junction bases left unmatched: 2. The CDR3 spans 16 residues. The CDR3 nucleotides read TGTGCCAGCAGCTTGGGACTAGCGGTATCCTACAATGAGCAGTTCTTC. Encoded protein: CASSLGLAVSYNEQFF.

The rearrangement joins TRBV4-1 to TRBJ1-3; tentatively, D is TRBD1 (5 bases). Trimming removed 0 bases from V and 3 bases from J, with 12 bases in between. This CDR3 has 16 amino acids. Germline CDR1 is MGHRA and CDR2 is YSYEKL. The CDR3 DNA reads TGCGCCAGCAGCCAAGACAGCCGGGGGTATGGAAACACCATATATTTT. It translates to CASSQDSRGYGNTIYF.

The rearrangement joins TRBV19 to TRBJ1-4, with a weak D call TRBD1 (5 bases). V gave up 1 base and J gave up 8 bases, with 14 bases separating them. Germline loops: CDR1 LNHDA, CDR2 SQIVND (reference sequence). The CDR3 is made up of 15 amino acids. The CDR3 is CASSIAQGSHEKLFF. CDR3 bases: TGTGCCAGTAGTATAGCTCAGGGATCCCACGAAAAACTGTTTTTT.

In DNA, the CDR3 is TGCGCCAGCAGCTTGACCGGGAACAAGGAGACCCAGTACTTC. Its translation is CASSLTGNKETQYF. The rearrangement uses TRBV5-1 and TRBJ2-5, with D possibly TRBD2 on 5 matching bases. V shed 1 base and J shed 5 bases, with 12 bases lying between them. The length of the CDR3 is 14 residues. CDR1 SGHRS and CDR2 YFSETQ come from the germline V gene.

The genes are TRBV6-5 and TRBJ1-1; D gene uncertain. The CDR3 consists of 12 residues. Trimming pared 5 bases from V and 7 bases from J, leaving 11 bases between. Per the germline V gene, CDR1 is MNHEY and CDR2 is SVGAGI. This chain's CDR3 is CASSLGFSEAFF. CDR3 bases: TGTGCCAGCAGTCTAGGATTTAGTGAAGCTTTCTTT.

The V gene is TRBV19, the J gene TRBJ2-3; 10 bases fit TRBD1. The V segment lost 1 base and the J segment 0 bases; nucleotides outside the gene matches: 1. This CDR3 is 16 amino acids long. CDR1 and CDR2 from the germline V gene are LNHDA and SQIVND (reference sequence). CDR3 in DNA: TGTGCCAGTAGTATAGGGACAGGGGGTAGCACAGATACGCAGTATTTT. It yields the protein CASSIGTGGSTDTQYF.

The V and J genes are TRBV30 and TRBJ2-3; TRBD2 aligns across 7 bases. CDR1 is GTSNPN and CDR2 is SVGIG in the germline V gene (reference sequence). The CDR3 totals 17 residues. With 2 bases clipped from V and 9 bases from J, the junction kept 20 bases outside the gene matches. The DNA for the CDR3 is TGTGCCTGGAGTCCCCTGTTCGTGGTAGCGGGCGGAGGGACGCAGTATTTT. This codes for CAWSPLFVVAGGGTQYF.

The V call is TRBV9, the J call TRBJ2-7; TRBD1 might be the D (5 bases). The germline V and J ends were trimmed by 0 bases and 6 bases, with 16 bases remaining between them. Germline V gene sequence: CDR1 SGDLS, CDR2 YYNGEE. The CDR3 totals 15 residues. CDR3 coding DNA: TGTGCCAGCAGCGTAGGGCTGGACATAACAGGCGAGCAGTACTTC. Translated, it gives CASSVGLDITGEQYF.

This chain connects TRBV5-1 to TRBJ2-1, with TRBD1 matching over 7 bases. CDR1 is SGHRS, CDR2 YFSETQ, per germline. This CDR3 is built from 15 residues. V was clipped by 8 bases and J by 0 bases; unmatched bases: 8. CDR3 amino acids: CASSSRDSSYNEQFF. The CDR3 nucleotides are TGCGCCAGTTCCTCCCGGGACAGCTCCTACAATGAGCAGTTCTTC. Full variable domain (outside the CDR3, taken from reference TRBV5-1 and TRBJ2-1): KAGVTQTPRYLIKTRGQQVTLSCSPISGHRSVSWYQQTPGQGLQFLFEYFSETQRNKGNFPGRFSGRQFSNSRSEMNVSTLELGDSALYLCASSSRDSSYNEQFFGPGTRLTVL.

The genes are TRBV29-1 and TRBJ2-2; D unresolved. This CDR3 spans 14 amino acids. Germline CDR1 and CDR2: SQVTM and ANQGSEA. The V and J ends lost 5 bases and 0 bases respectively, with 10 bases between them. CDR3 nucleotides: TGCAGCGTTTCGTCTACAGCGAACACCGGGGAGCTGTTTTTT. It yields the protein CSVSSTANTGELFF.

The chain combines TRBV7-9 with TRBJ1-1; maybe TRBD1 (6 bases). The CDR3 sequence is 13 residues long. The germline V and J ends were trimmed by 5 bases and 3 bases, with 10 bases remaining between them. The germline V gene encodes CDR1 SEHNR and CDR2 FQNEAQ (reference sequence). The CDR3: CASSTTGHTEAFF. DNA for the CDR3: TGTGCCAGCAGCACCACAGGGCACACTGAAGCTTTCTTT.

This clone was seen a single time. The rearrangement uses TRBV5-6 and TRBJ1-1, with D perhaps TRBD1 (5 bases). Trimming took 1 base from V and 6 from J, leaving 19 bases between them. CDR1 is SGHDT, CDR2 YYEEEE, per germline. This CDR3 contains 16 residues. In nucleotides, the CDR3 is TGTGCCAGCAGCTTGTGGGGACCGGGAGTTCAAGCTGAAGCTTTCTTT. Translation gives CASSLWGPGVQAEAFF.

V gene TRBV6-2 or TRBV6-3 combines with J gene TRBJ2-1; 9 nucleotides agree with TRBD2. This CDR3 region has 18 residues. Germline CDR1 and CDR2: MNHEY and SVGEGT. The V gene end was trimmed by 0 bases and the J gene end by 1 base; junction bases not matched to a gene: 7. CDR3 nucleotide sequence: TGTGCCAGCAGTTACTCGAGTCGTGGACTAGCGTCCTACAATGAGCAGTTCTTC. It is translated as CASSYSSRGLASYNEQFF.

The chain combines TRBV29-1 with TRBJ2-7, with 7 bases identical to TRBD2. Germline V gene sequence: CDR1 SQVTM, CDR2 ANQGSEA. V lost 6 bases to trimming and J lost 1 base; unmatched junction nucleotides: 6. The CDR3 consists of 13 residues. The CDR3 protein is CSVGAGSSYEQYF. CDR3 nucleotides: TGCAGCGTCGGAGCGGGATCATCCTACGAGCAGTACTTC.

The rearrangement joins TRBV5-1 to TRBJ2-3, with no clear D. The V end lost 4 bases, the J end lost 1 base, and 7 bases lay between the germline ends. Looked up from germline, CDR1 is SGHRS and CDR2 is YFSETQ. The CDR3 runs to 13 residues. CDR3 DNA: TGCGCCAGCAGCCGGTCAGGCACAGATACGCAGTATTTT. Amino acids: CASSRSGTDTQYF. Using reference TRBV5-1 and TRBJ2-3 for the parts outside the CDR3, the full variable domain is KAGVTQTPRYLIKTRGQQVTLSCSPISGHRSVSWYQQTPGQGLQFLFEYFSETQRNKGNFPGRFSGRQFSNSRSEMNVSTLELGDSALYLCASSRSGTDTQYFGPGTRLTVL.

This clone showed up just once. The chain joins TRBV5-1 to TRBJ1-5; D uncertain. CDR3 length equals 12 residues. CDR1 SGHRS and CDR2 YFSETQ come from the germline V gene. V was shortened by 0 bases and J by 9 bases, with 7 bases between the two germline ends. The CDR3, as DNA: TGCGCCAGCAGCTTGGCCGGTGGGCCCCAGCATTTT. It codes for CASSLAGGPQHF.

The DNA of the CDR3 is TGCGCCAGCAGCACCCAGTCGGCCTCCGGAGAAGAGCAGTACTTC. It translates to CASSTQSASGEEQYF. The chain uses TRBV5-1 and TRBJ2-7, with D uncertain. V was clipped by 4 bases and J by 7 bases, with 21 bases between them. The germline V gene encodes CDR1 SGHRS and CDR2 YFSETQ. CDR3 length: 15 residues.